The 27 T cell receptor beta chains below come from one sample, sequenced in a study of cytomegalovirus exposure and HLA in healthy donors. The PCR used 60 Vbeta and 13 Jbeta primers. The assay was immunoSEQ multiplex PCR, and TCRdb's table has in-frame clones only and misses some. The sample has fewer than 150,000 clones, 73% seen once. The specimen sequenced was PBMCs. These receptor sequences come from a human donor in good health.

This clone turned up a few times. This chain joins TRBV6-5 and TRBJ1-4, with 8 bases aligning to TRBD1. V trimming: 3 bases; J trimming: 10 bases; junction bases outside the gene matches: 10. The CDR3 totals 15 residues. Germline V lookup: CDR1 MNHEY, CDR2 SVGAGI. The CDR3 DNA is TGTGCCAGCAGTTATGGGCAGGGGGCGGGTGGAAAACTGTTTTTT. Translation: CASSYGQGAGGKLFF.

The gene calls are TRBV5-1 and TRBJ1-3; D is unclear. V shed 2 bases and J shed 0 bases, with 12 bases lying between them. Germline CDR1 SGHRS, CDR2 YFSETQ. CDR3 length: 16 residues. CDR3 sequence: CASSLEGPSSGNTIYF. DNA of the CDR3: TGCGCCAGCAGCTTAGAGGGCCCTAGCTCTGGAAACACCATATATTTT.

The V gene is TRBV5-1, the J gene TRBJ2-3; TRBD2 might be the D (5 bases). Trimming left V 3 bases short and J 1 base short, with 15 bases between. Germline CDR1 reads SGHRS; CDR2 reads YFSETQ. CDR3 length: 16 residues. The chain's CDR3 is CASSSTISRGTDTQYF. In DNA form, the CDR3 reads TGCGCCAGCAGCTCGACTATATCGCGGGGCACAGATACGCAGTATTTT.

V gene TRBV19 combines with J gene TRBJ1-1; D is undetermined. Germline lookup yields CDR1 LNHDA and CDR2 SQIVND (reference sequence). The CDR3 is 15 residues long. V lost 7 bases, J lost 2 bases, and 17 bases lay in between. CDR3 region: CASTLLTMGNTEAFF. CDR3 sequence (DNA): TGTGCCAGTACCCTACTCACAATGGGCAACACTGAAGCTTTCTTT.

The V call is TRBV2, the J call TRBJ1-4, with 9 positions matching TRBD1. The CDR3 totals 15 residues. In germline, CDR1 is SNHLY, CDR2 FYNNEI. Trimming removed 5 bases from V and 8 bases from J; junction bases left unmatched: 9. The CDR3 region is CASSYGQGSAEKLFF. In DNA, the CDR3 is TGTGCCAGCAGTTACGGACAGGGGTCGGCGGAAAAACTGTTTTTT.

Remarks on this clone: The junction departs from germline at one end; a sequencing error may be responsible. At the DNA level, this CDR3 is encoded by other sequences in the same sample as well. The chain combines TRBV7-6 with TRBJ2-7; D may be TRBD2 (7 bases). This CDR3 region has 16 residues. Germline values: CDR1 SGHVS, CDR2 FNYEAQ. The CDR3 DNA is TGCGCCAGCAGCTTAGGGACACTAGCGAACTCCTACGAGCAGTACTTC. Its protein is CASSLGTLANSYEQYF.

This clone was picked up a small number of times. The J gene is TRBJ2-5, the V gene TRBV18; D is perhaps TRBD1 (6 bases). The CDR3 runs 15 residues. The germline V gene encodes CDR1 KGHSH and CDR2 LQKENI. With 1 base removed from V and 2 bases from J, the gap between germline ends came to 11 bases. CDR3 DNA sequence: TGTGCCAGCTCACCACGTGCTCAGGGGCAAGAGACCCAGTACTTC. Translation gives CASSPRAQGQETQYF.

V is TRBV15 and J is TRBJ2-7, with 14 bases aligning to TRBD2. J lost 4 bases, V lost 1 base, and 3 bases had no gene match. CDR1 and CDR2 (germline): LNHNV, YYDKDF (reference sequence). This CDR3 spans 16 amino acids. CDR3 in amino acids: CATSRAGTSGSYEQYF. The CDR3 DNA reads TGTGCCACCAGCAGAGCCGGGACTAGCGGGAGTTACGAGCAGTACTTC. The full variable domain, rest sourced from reference TRBV15 and TRBJ2-7, is DAMVIQNPRYQVTQFGKPVTLSCSQTLNHNVMYWYQQKSSQAPKLLFHYYDKDFNNEADTPDNFQSRRPNTSFCFLDIRSPGLGDTAMYLCATSRAGTSGSYEQYFGPGTRLTVT.

This clone was picked up one time. The chain has TRBV6-1 and TRBJ1-3, with D hard to call. The V gene lost 2 bases and the J gene lost 3 bases, with 11 bases spanning the gap. CDR1 is MNHNS, CDR2 SASEGT, per germline. The CDR3 runs to 15 residues. The CDR3 coding sequence is TGTGCCAGCAGTGAAATGACGAGGGTTGGAAACACCATATATTTT. It encodes CASSEMTRVGNTIYF.

In this sample, this clone turned up a few times. The V and J genes are TRBV6-1 and TRBJ2-5; D call uncertain. The germline CDR1 and CDR2 sequences are MNHNS and SASEGT. The CDR3 sequence is 13 residues long. V was shortened by 0 bases and J by 5 bases, with 7 bases between the two germline ends. This CDR3 is CASSEAFRETQYF. The CDR3 bases are TGTGCCAGCAGTGAAGCTTTTCGGGAGACCCAGTACTTC.

This clone was counted between two and nine times. The chain couples TRBV2 to TRBJ2-2, with 10 nucleotides matching TRBD2. The germline V gene encodes CDR1 SNHLY and CDR2 FYNNEI. The CDR3 consists of 14 residues. Trimming at V came to 4 bases and at J to 5 bases, leaving 1 base not matched to a gene. In DNA form, the CDR3 reads TGTGCCAGCAGTGGAGCGGGAGGGACCGGGGAGCTGTTTTTT. Translation gives CASSGAGGTGELFF.

V gene TRBV28 combines with J gene TRBJ1-5; D is undetermined. The CDR3 spans 14 residues. Germline V lookup: CDR1 MDHEN, CDR2 SYDVKM. Trimming stripped 2 bases from V and 7 bases from J, with 12 bases between. The CDR3 sequence is CASSLGMGGQPQHF. For the CDR3, the DNA is TGTGCCAGCAGTTTAGGCATGGGAGGCCAGCCCCAGCATTTT.

V gene TRBV15 combines with J gene TRBJ2-7, with TRBD1 identical over 11 bases. This CDR3 contains 15 residues. CDR1 LNHNV and CDR2 YYDKDF come from the germline V gene (reference sequence). V lost 5 bases, J lost 3 bases, and 6 bases stayed unmatched. CDR3 in DNA: TGTGCCACCAGCGTACGGACAGGGGGCTTCTACGAGCAGTACTTC. Its protein is CATSVRTGGFYEQYF.

This chain connects TRBV11-3 to TRBJ2-2; TRBD2 matches 11 bases. This CDR3 has 13 amino acids. Per germline, CDR1 SGHNT and CDR2 YENEEA. V trimming: 8 bases; J trimming: 6 bases; junction bases outside the gene matches: 2. CDR3 bases: TGTGCCAGCCAACTAGCGGGAGCCGGGGAGCTGTTTTTT. It translates to CASQLAGAGELFF. The whole variable domain, filled in from reference TRBV11-3 and TRBJ2-2, reads EAGVVQSPRYKIIEKKQPVAFWCNPISGHNTLYWYLQNLGQGPELLIRYENEEAVDDSQLPKDRFSAERLKGVDSTLKIQPAELGDSAVYLCASQLAGAGELFFGEGSRLTVL.

By its share, this clone is medium-sized. J is TRBJ2-7 and V is TRBV7-2; 8 bases fit TRBD2. CDR3 size: 14 residues. Losses at the gene ends were 2 bases for V and 4 bases for J; bases not matched to a gene: 4. Germline CDR1 is SGHTA and CDR2 is FQGNSA. CDR3: CASSLIAGTYEQYF. The CDR3 region has the DNA TGTGCCAGCAGCTTAATAGCGGGGACGTACGAGCAGTACTTC.

The rearrangement uses TRBV5-8 and TRBJ1-1; 7 bases map to TRBD1. V lost 6 bases, J lost 0 bases, and 5 bases stayed unmatched. Looked up from germline, CDR1 is SGHTS and CDR2 is YDEGEE. The CDR3 contains 14 residues. The DNA for the CDR3 is TGTGCCAGCACCCGGACAGGCATGAACACTGAAGCTTTCTTT. As protein: CASTRTGMNTEAFF.

This sequence joins TRBV6-1 and TRBJ2-7; D not resolved. The length of the CDR3 is 13 residues. Deletions cut 1 base from V and 3 bases from J, with 7 bases between. Per germline, CDR1 MNHNS and CDR2 SASEGT. Here the CDR3 reads CASSEGSYYEQYF. The CDR3 DNA sequence: TGTGCCAGCAGTGAAGGTAGCTACTACGAGCAGTACTTC.

V and J are TRBV7-9 and TRBJ1-3, with D tentatively TRBD1 (5 bases). The CDR3 spans 15 residues. The V and J ends lost 2 bases and 0 bases respectively, with 8 bases between them. The V gene's germline CDR1 is SEHNR and CDR2 FQNEAQ (reference sequence). The DNA of the CDR3 is TGTGCCAGCAGCTTACAGGGTCTCTCTGGAAACACCATATATTTT. Amino acids: CASSLQGLSGNTIYF.

This chain connects TRBV4-2 to TRBJ2-1, with a tentative D call TRBD2 (6 bases). Trimming took off 4 bases at V and 4 bases at J, with 20 bases between the two ends. Germline values: CDR1 LGHNA, CDR2 YNFKEQ. The CDR3 is 17 residues long. The CDR3 region is CASSRTTGKRVYNEQFF. The CDR3, as DNA: TGTGCCAGCAGCCGTACAACCGGGAAGCGGGTATACAATGAGCAGTTCTTC.

In its sample, this clone was seen once. V gene TRBV4-2 combines with J gene TRBJ2-5; TRBD2 is a possible D gene (5 bases). Matching the DNA end better, TRBJ2-7 makes the J call doubtful. The CDR3 covers 17 residues. The germline V gene encodes CDR1 LGHNA and CDR2 YNFKEQ. The CDR3 bases are TGTGCCAGCAGCCAAGAGAGTTTAGCGATGAGCTCCTACGAGCAGTACTTC. Its protein product is CASSQESLAMSSYEQYF.

The chain recombines TRBV4-1 with TRBJ2-3; 13 bases line up with TRBD2. Germline trimming cut 2 bases from V and 6 bases from J; bases unmatched to any gene: 14. Germline CDR1 MGHRA, CDR2 YSYEKL. CDR3 size: 19 residues. CDR3 nucleotides: TGCGCCAGCAGCCAATCCCGGACTAGCGGGAGCGTAACGCAGGATACGCAGTATTTT. Its protein is CASSQSRTSGSVTQDTQYF.

The chain carries TRBV5-1 and TRBJ2-7; 9 nucleotides line up with TRBD2. The V gene's germline CDR1 is SGHRS and CDR2 YFSETQ. The CDR3 loop spans 14 amino acids. Unmatched junction bases numbered 5, after V lost 2 bases and J lost 5 bases. This chain's CDR3 is CASSLAGTSHEQYF. Here the CDR3 DNA reads TGCGCCAGCAGCTTAGCCGGGACTAGCCACGAGCAGTACTTC.

The chain is built from TRBV5-4 and TRBJ2-5, with 7 bases fitting TRBD2. The CDR3 is 14 amino acids. V lost 4 bases, J lost 3 bases, and 6 bases stayed unmatched. Per germline, CDR1 SGHNT and CDR2 YYREEE (reference sequence). CDR3 coding DNA: TGTGCCAGCAGCCCCCGGGCGGGAGAAGAGACCCAGTACTTC. Protein sequence: CASSPRAGEETQYF.

The chain couples TRBV6-1 to TRBJ2-7, with no clear D. From germline, CDR1 is MNHNS and CDR2 SASEGT. Trimming cost V 2 bases and J 1 base, with 12 bases left between them. The CDR3 extends over 15 amino acids. DNA for the CDR3: TGTGCCAGCAGTGAAAAAATTCGCGGATCCTACGAGCAGTACTTC. This codes for CASSEKIRGSYEQYF.

This clone came up a few times. The genes are TRBV5-4 and TRBJ2-5, with D uncertain. Trimming removed 1 base from V and 2 bases from J, with 3 bases in between. CDR3 length: 12 residues. The germline CDR1 and CDR2 sequences are SGHNT and YYREEE (reference sequence). The CDR3 here is CASSLTQETQYF. The CDR3 coding sequence is TGTGCCAGCAGCTTGACTCAAGAGACCCAGTACTTC.

This chain joins TRBV5-1 and TRBJ1-1; 10 nucleotides align to TRBD1. Germline V gene lookup returns CDR1 SGHRS and CDR2 YFSETQ. This CDR3 has 17 amino acids. The junction had 10 bases not matched to a gene; V was cut back by 4 bases and J by 1 base. CDR3 sequence (DNA): TGCGCCAGCAGCGTACGAAGCGGGACAGGGGCGAACACTGAAGCTTTCTTT. Residues: CASSVRSGTGANTEAFF.

The genes are TRBV6-5 and TRBJ2-7, with 7 bases that match TRBD2. CDR1 and CDR2 from the germline V gene are MNHEY and SVGAGI. The CDR3 spans 15 residues. V trimming: 2 bases; J trimming: 3 bases; junction bases outside the gene matches: 7. CDR3 sequence reads: CASSYVAGTNYEQYF. In DNA, the CDR3 is TGTGCCAGCAGTTACGTCGCCGGGACTAACTACGAGCAGTACTTC.